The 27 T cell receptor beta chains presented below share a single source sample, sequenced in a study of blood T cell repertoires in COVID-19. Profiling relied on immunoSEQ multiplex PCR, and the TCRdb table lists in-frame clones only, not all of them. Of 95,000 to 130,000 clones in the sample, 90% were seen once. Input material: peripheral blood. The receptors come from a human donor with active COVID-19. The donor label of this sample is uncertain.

CDR3 sequence: CASSSYRETEAFF. The CDR3 region has the DNA TGTGCCAGCAGTTCGTACAGGGAGACTGAAGCTTTCTTT. The chain is built from TRBV27 and TRBJ1-1, with D perhaps matching TRBD1 (6 bases). V lost 4 bases and J 5 bases, leaving 11 bases between the germline ends. Germline V gene data show CDR1 as MNHEY and CDR2 as SMNVEV (reference sequence). This CDR3 is 13 amino acids long.

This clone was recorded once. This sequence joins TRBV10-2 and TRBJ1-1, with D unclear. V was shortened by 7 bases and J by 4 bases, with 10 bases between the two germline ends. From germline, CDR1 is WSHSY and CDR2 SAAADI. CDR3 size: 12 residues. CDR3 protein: CASTHAGTEAFF. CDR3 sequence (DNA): TGCGCCAGCACCCACGCGGGCACTGAAGCTTTCTTT.

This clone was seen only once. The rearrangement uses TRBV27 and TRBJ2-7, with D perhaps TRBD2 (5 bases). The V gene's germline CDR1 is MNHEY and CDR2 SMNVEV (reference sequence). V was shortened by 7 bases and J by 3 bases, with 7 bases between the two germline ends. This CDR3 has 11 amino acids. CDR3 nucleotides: TGTGCCAGCACCGGGATCTACGAGCAGTACTTC. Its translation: CASTGIYEQYF.

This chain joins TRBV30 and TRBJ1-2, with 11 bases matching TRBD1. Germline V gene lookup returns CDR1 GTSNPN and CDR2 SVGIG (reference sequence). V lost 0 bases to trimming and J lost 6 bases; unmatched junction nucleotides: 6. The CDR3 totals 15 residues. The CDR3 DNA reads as TGTGCCTGGAGTGTCGTCGGGACAGGGGGGGATGGCTACACCTTC. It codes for CAWSVVGTGGDGYTF.

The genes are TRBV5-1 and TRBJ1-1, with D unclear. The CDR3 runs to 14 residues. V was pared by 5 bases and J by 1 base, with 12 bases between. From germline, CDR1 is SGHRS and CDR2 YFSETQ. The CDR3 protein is CASRSGSWNTEAFF. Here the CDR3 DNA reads TGCGCCAGCAGGTCGGGTTCGTGGAACACTGAAGCTTTCTTT.

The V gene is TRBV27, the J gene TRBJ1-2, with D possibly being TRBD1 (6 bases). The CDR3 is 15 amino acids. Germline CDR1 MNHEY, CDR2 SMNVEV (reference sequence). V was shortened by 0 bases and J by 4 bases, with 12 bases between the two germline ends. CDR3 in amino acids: CASSLSRGSAYGYTF. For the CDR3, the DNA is TGTGCCAGCAGTTTATCCAGGGGATCAGCCTATGGCTACACCTTC.

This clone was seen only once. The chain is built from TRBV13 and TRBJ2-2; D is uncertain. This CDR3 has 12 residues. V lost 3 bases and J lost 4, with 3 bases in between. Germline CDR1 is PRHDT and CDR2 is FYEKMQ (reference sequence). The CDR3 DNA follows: TGTGCCAGCAGCTTCCGCACCGGGGAGCTGTTTTTT. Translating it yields CASSFRTGELFF.

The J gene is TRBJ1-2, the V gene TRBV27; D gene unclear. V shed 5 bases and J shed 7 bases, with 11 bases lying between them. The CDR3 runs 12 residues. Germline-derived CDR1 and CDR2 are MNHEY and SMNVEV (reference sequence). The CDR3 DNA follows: TGTGCCAGCAGTGGAGGGTGGGGTGGCTACACCTTC. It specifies CASSGGWGGYTF.

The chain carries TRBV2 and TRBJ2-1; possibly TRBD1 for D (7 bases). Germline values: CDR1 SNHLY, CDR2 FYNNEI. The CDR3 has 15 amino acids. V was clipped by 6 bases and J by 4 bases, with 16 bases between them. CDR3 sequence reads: CASRRQGGWYNEQFF. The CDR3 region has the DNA TGTGCCAGCAGACGACAGGGAGGATGGTACAATGAGCAGTTCTTC.

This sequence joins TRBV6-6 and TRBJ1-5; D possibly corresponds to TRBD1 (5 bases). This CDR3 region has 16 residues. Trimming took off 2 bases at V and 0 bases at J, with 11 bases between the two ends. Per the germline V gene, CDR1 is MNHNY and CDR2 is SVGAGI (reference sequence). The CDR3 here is CASSYEGVYSNQPQHF. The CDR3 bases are TGTGCCAGCAGTTACGAAGGGGTCTATAGCAATCAGCCCCAGCATTTT.

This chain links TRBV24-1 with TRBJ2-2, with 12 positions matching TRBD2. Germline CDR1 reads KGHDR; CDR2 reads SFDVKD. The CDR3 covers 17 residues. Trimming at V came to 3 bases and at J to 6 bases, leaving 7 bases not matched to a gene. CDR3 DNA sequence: TGTGCCACCAGTGATCGAGGACTAGCGGGGTATCCCGGGGAGCTGTTTTTT. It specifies CATSDRGLAGYPGELFF.

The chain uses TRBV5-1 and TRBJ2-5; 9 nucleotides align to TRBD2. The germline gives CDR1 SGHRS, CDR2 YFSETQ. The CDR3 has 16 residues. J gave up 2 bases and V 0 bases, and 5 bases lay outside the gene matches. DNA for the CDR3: TGCGCCAGCAGCTTGGGGCCAGCGGGGGGTCAAGAGACCCAGTACTTC. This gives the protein CASSLGPAGGQETQYF.

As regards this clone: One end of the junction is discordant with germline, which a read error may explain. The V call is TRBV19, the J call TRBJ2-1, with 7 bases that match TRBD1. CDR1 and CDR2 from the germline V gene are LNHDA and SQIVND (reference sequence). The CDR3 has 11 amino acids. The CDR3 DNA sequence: TGTGCCAGTAGCAAAGACAGGGCCATGGTCTTC. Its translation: CASSKDRAMVF.

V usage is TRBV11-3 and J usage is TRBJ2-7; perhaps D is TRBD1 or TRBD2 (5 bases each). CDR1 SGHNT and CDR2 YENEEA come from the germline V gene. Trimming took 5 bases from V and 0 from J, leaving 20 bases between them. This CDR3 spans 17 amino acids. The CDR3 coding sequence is TGTGCCAGCAGCGTAGGAGGCTGGACACCGAGCTCCTACGAGCAGTACTTC. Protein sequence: CASSVGGWTPSSYEQYF.

The CDR3 protein is CASSFLAGTDTQYF. The CDR3 nucleotides are TGTGCCAGCAGTTTCCTGGCGGGCACAGATACGCAGTATTTT. This rearrangement joins TRBV28 to TRBJ2-3; D unresolved. Looked up from germline, CDR1 is MDHEN and CDR2 is SYDVKM. This CDR3 spans 14 amino acids. The V end lost 3 bases, the J end lost 1 base, and 8 bases lay between the germline ends.

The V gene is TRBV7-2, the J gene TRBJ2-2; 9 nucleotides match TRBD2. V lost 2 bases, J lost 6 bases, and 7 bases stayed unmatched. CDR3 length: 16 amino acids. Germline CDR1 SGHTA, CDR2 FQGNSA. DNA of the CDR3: TGTGCCAGCAGCTTAAATAGGCGGGGGGGCCCCGGGGAGCTGTTTTTT. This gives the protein CASSLNRRGGPGELFF.

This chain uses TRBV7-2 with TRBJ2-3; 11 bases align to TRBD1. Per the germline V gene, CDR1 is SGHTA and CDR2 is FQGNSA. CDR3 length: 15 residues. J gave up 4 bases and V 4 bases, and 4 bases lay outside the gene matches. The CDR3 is CASSSDRGQADTQYF. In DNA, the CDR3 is TGTGCCAGCAGCTCGGACAGGGGGCAAGCAGATACGCAGTATTTT.

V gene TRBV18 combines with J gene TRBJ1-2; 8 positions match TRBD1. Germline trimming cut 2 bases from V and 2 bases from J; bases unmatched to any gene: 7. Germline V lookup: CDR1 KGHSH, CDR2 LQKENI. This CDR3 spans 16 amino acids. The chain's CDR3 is CASSPGVQGANYGYTF. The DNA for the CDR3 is TGTGCCAGCTCACCAGGTGTGCAGGGGGCAAACTATGGCTACACCTTC.

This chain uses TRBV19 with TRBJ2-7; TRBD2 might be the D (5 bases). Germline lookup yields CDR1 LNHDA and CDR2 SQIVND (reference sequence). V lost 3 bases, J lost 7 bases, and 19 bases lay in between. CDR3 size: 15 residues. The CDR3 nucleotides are TGTGCCAGTAGTATGGCGTCCTTAGCGCTGGTTGAGCAGTACTTC. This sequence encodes CASSMASLALVEQYF.

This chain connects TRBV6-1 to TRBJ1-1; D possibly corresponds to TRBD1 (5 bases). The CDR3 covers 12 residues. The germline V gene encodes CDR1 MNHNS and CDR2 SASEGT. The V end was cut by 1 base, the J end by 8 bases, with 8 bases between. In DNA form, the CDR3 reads TGTGCCAGCAGTGAAGTGACAGCCGAAGCTTTCTTT. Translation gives CASSEVTAEAFF.

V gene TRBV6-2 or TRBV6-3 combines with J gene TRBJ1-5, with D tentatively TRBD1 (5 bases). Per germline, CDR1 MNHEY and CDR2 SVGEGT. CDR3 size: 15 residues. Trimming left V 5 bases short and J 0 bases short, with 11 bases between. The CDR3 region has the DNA TGTGCCAGCAGTCCCAAGACAGCTAGCAATCAGCCCCAGCATTTT. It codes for CASSPKTASNQPQHF.

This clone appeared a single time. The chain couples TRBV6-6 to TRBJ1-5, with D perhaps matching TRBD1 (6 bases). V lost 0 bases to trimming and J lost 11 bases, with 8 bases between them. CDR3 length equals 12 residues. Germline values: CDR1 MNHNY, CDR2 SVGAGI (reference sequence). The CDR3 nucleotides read TGTGCCAGCAGTTACTCGAGGGACACCCAGCATTTT. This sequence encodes CASSYSRDTQHF.

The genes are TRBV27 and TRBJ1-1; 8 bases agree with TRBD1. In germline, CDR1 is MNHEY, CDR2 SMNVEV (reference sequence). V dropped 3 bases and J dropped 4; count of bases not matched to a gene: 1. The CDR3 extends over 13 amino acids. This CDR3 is CASSFDRGTEAFF. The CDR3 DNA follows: TGTGCCAGCAGTTTTGACAGGGGCACTGAAGCTTTCTTT.

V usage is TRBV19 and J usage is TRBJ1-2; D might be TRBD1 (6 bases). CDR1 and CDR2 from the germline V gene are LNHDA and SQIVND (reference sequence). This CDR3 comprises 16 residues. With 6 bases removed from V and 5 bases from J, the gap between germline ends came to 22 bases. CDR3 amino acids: CASSLHRARLGYGYTF. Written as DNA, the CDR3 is TGTGCCAGTAGCCTTCACAGGGCCCGACTGGGTTATGGCTACACCTTC.

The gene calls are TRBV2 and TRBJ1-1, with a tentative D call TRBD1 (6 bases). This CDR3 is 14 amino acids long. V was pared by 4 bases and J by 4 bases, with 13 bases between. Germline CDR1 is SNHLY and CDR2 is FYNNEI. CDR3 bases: TGTGCCAGCAGTGCGAGGACAGTGGCCACTGAAGCTTTCTTT. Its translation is CASSARTVATEAFF.

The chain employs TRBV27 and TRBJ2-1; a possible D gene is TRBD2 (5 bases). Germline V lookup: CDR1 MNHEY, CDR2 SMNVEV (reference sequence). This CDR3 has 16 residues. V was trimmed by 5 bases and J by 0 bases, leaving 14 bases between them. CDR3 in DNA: TGTGCCAGCAGTCCCCGGACGGGAAGCTCCTACAATGAGCAGTTCTTC. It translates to CASSPRTGSSYNEQFF.

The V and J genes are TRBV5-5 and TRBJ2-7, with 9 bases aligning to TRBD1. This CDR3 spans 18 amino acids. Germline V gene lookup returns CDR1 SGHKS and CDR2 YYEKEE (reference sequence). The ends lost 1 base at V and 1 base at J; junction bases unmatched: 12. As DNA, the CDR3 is TGTGCCAGCAGCTTGAGGGGTGGCCCGGGACAGGGTTCCTACGAGCAGTACTTC. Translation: CASSLRGGPGQGSYEQYF.